The sequence of this TCR beta chain was determined in a study of Graves' ophthalmopathy and Graves' hyperthyroidism. This clonotype showed up many times. Beta-chain TCR CDR3 regions were amplified from RNA transcripts. Second-round multiplex PCR came after a first-round RT-PCR that employed HTBI primers. TCRdb ran MiXCR on the multiplex PCR reads and lists one entry per CDR3 protein. The sample lists some 380,000 distinct CDR3 sequences, approximately 15% occurring once. The CDR3 is 14 amino acids. Germline assignment: CDR1 MNHEY and CDR2 SVGEGT. The ends were cut back, 4 bases at V and 1 base at J, with 7 bases in the middle.

What was sequenced was peripheral blood. The chain carries TRBV6-2 or TRBV6-3 and TRBJ2-2; tentatively, D is TRBD1 (6 bases). This receptor was taken from a woman aged 18 to 35 with stable Graves' hyperthyroidism. CDR3 loop: CASSWGRNTGELFF. The DNA for the CDR3 is TGTGCCAGCAGTTGGGGGCGGAACACCGGGGAGCTGTTTTTT.